This TCR beta chain is drawn from a study of blood T cell repertoires in COVID-19. Turning to the study itself: Samples came from the United States, Italy and Spain, spanning acute and convalescent COVID-19. PBMCs, B-cell-depleted T cells, or T cells provided the cDNA or gDNA that made up the material.

In the authors' workflow: The assay estimated nucleated cells by amplifying reference gene primers. Clones were read by immunoSEQ multiplex PCR, and TCRdb kept only the in-frame ones, dropping some. Clone size and the V and J calls come from that table; the DNA yielded D and trimming. The table has tens of thousands of clones, 86% seen once; the top ten hold around a quarter. This CDR3 contains 16 residues. CDR1 LNHDA and CDR2 SQIVND come from the germline V gene (reference sequence). Unmatched junction bases numbered 11, after V lost 8 bases and J lost 4 bases. The J gene is TRBJ2-1, the V gene TRBV19, with 10 bases identical to TRBD1. Sequenced material: peripheral blood. This receptor was taken from a man between 45 and 60 years old with active or convalescent COVID-19. CDR3 bases: TGTGCCAGTCGACAGGGGGCGAACGTAAAGTACAATGAGCAGTTCTTC. Translating gives CASRQGANVKYNEQFF.